The text below deals with one T cell receptor beta chain. Its antigen is still unknown. This entry belongs to a study of CD8+CD57+ T cells in acquired aplastic anemia. Looking at the study overall: Sorted CD4+ plus CD8+ cells gave DNA averaging roughly 3.5 ug. Researchers reported that healthy donors averaged about 11 million reads for CD4+ cells. The study's findings and limits: In common between the patients and the controls were twenty-nine CD8+ CDR3 sequences.

Profiling that covered TCR beta VDJ and CDR3 relied on genomic DNA as its template. TCRdb reprocessed the reads via MiXCR and lists one record per CDR3 protein. The sample includes about 400,000 distinct CDR3 sequences, approximately 70% of them seen just once. This CDR3 has 13 amino acids. J was trimmed by 3 bases and V by 3 bases; bases with no gene match: 4. CDR1 DFQATT and CDR2 SNEGSKA come from the germline V gene (reference sequence). Sequencing used sorted CD4+, CD8+, or CD8+CD57+ T cells (not recorded which) from PBMCs. This clonotype was sampled from a human donor in good health, serving as a control. This rearrangement joins TRBV20-1 to TRBJ1-1; TRBD1 agrees at 7 bases. For the CDR3, the DNA is TGCAGTGCTAGGCAGGGACAGTACACTGAAGCTTTCTTT. It codes for CSARQGQYTEAFF.